One sample yielded the 27 T cell receptor beta chains listed below, sequenced in a study of blood T cell repertoires in COVID-19. TCRdb's copy holds only in-frame clones and misses some; the assay was immunoSEQ multiplex PCR. The data hold approximately 150,000 clones, with around 79% observed a single time. Sequenced input: PBMCs or T cells enriched from blood (not recorded which). The origin of the receptors is a woman aged 70 to 79 in a cohort exposed to, infected with or recovered from COVID-19 (not recorded which).

The chain recombines TRBV28 with TRBJ2-7; D remains unclear. V gave up 1 base and J gave up 6 bases, with 13 bases separating them. Per the germline V gene, CDR1 is MDHEN and CDR2 is SYDVKM. The CDR3 spans 14 residues. The CDR3 nucleotides are TGTGCCAGCAGTTTATCCCAGGCCCCGAGCGAGCAGTACTTC. This codes for CASSLSQAPSEQYF.

The V and J genes are TRBV5-1 and TRBJ2-1; 10 bases agree with TRBD2. The J segment lost 8 bases and the V segment lost 2 bases, leaving 4 bases of the junction unmatched. The germline CDR1 and CDR2 sequences are SGHRS and YFSETQ. The CDR3 is made up of 14 amino acids. The DNA of the CDR3 is TGCGCCAGCAGCTTTGCTAGCGGGAGTGATGAGCAGTTCTTC. Protein product: CASSFASGSDEQFF. The whole variable domain, remainder taken from reference TRBV5-1 and TRBJ2-1, is KAGVTQTPRYLIKTRGQQVTLSCSPISGHRSVSWYQQTPGQGLQFLFEYFSETQRNKGNFPGRFSGRQFSNSRSEMNVSTLELGDSALYLCASSFASGSDEQFFGPGTRLTVL.

The chain couples TRBV28 to TRBJ1-6; perhaps TRBD1 as D (6 bases). Germline V gene data show CDR1 as MDHEN and CDR2 as SYDVKM. V lost 6 bases and J 9 bases, leaving 18 bases between the germline ends. The CDR3 totals 15 residues. The CDR3 loop reads CASSPQGGQRSPLHF. CDR3 in DNA: TGTGCCAGCAGCCCCCAAGGAGGACAGCGTTCACCCCTCCACTTT.

This clone appeared a few times. The chain uses TRBV11-3 and TRBJ2-7; 9 bases fit TRBD2. Germline loops: CDR1 SGHNT, CDR2 YENEEA. Trimming removed 2 bases from V and 1 base from J; junction bases left unmatched: 3. The CDR3 runs 15 residues. This CDR3 reads CASSLRREGSYEQYF. The DNA for the CDR3 is TGTGCCAGCAGCTTACGGCGGGAGGGATCCTACGAGCAGTACTTC.

This sequence joins TRBV5-1 and TRBJ1-4; 7 bases map to TRBD1. The CDR3 is made up of 15 amino acids. Trimming at V came to 5 bases and at J to 3 bases, leaving 7 bases not matched to a gene. The V gene's germline CDR1 is SGHRS and CDR2 YFSETQ. In DNA, the CDR3 is TGCGCCAGCAGGGCGTCCGGGACAGCTAATGAAAAACTGTTTTTT. This translates into CASRASGTANEKLFF.

There are a few counts of this clone. This chain connects TRBV6-2 or TRBV6-3 to TRBJ1-4; 7 bases match TRBD1. Germline V gene data show CDR1 as MNHEY and CDR2 as SVGEGT. Trimming at V came to 6 bases and at J to 9 bases, leaving 7 bases not matched to a gene. The CDR3 has 13 residues. CDR3 DNA: TGTGCCAGCAGCCGAAGACAGGGCCAAAAACTGTTTTTT. Translation: CASSRRQGQKLFF.

This clone was counted a single time. The DNA for the CDR3 is TGTGCCAGCAGCACGGTCCCATTTGGTCACCAGCCCCAGCATTTT. Translated: CASSTVPFGHQPQHF. The chain is built from TRBV7-2 and TRBJ1-5; D unclear. Per the germline V gene, CDR1 is SGHTA and CDR2 is FQGNSA. CDR3 size: 15 residues. V was cut by 5 bases and J by 7 bases, with 18 bases left in between.

This clone occurred once. V and J are TRBV15 and TRBJ1-4; D unresolved. The germline V gene encodes CDR1 LNHNV and CDR2 YYDKDF (reference sequence). CDR3 length equals 15 residues. The V end was cut by 0 bases, the J end by 7 bases, with 12 bases between. CDR3 DNA sequence: TGTGCCACCAGCAGAGATTGGGAGGTGGGTGAAAAACTGTTTTTT. Its translation: CATSRDWEVGEKLFF.

This clone was counted between two and nine times. The V call is TRBV4-2, the J call TRBJ2-7; D unresolved. The CDR3 runs to 15 residues. Trimming left V 0 bases short and J 0 bases short, with 9 bases between. The germline gives CDR1 LGHNA, CDR2 YNFKEQ. The CDR3 reads CASSQDAASSYEQYF. CDR3 DNA: TGTGCCAGCAGCCAAGATGCAGCTAGCTCCTACGAGCAGTACTTC.

This clone was observed a single time. The V gene is TRBV7-9, the J gene TRBJ2-1; no clear D gene. Per germline, CDR1 SEHNR and CDR2 FQNEAQ (reference sequence). The CDR3 totals 13 residues. Trimming removed 5 bases from V and 7 bases from J, with 12 bases in between. CDR3 protein: CASSPNSMNEQFF. The CDR3 nucleotides are TGTGCCAGCAGCCCTAATAGCATGAATGAGCAGTTCTTC.

This clone was detected a few times. The rearrangement uses TRBV7-9 and TRBJ1-2; D remains ambiguous. The ends were cut back, 0 bases at V and 7 bases at J, with 15 bases in the middle. Germline CDR1 reads SEHNR; CDR2 reads FQNEAQ (reference sequence). The CDR3 runs to 15 residues. In DNA form, the CDR3 reads TGTGCCAGCAGCTTAGCGTCGTCGCCGGGAGGTGGCTACACCTTC. The encoded protein is CASSLASSPGGGYTF.

In nucleotides, the CDR3 is TGTGCCAGCAGTCCCGGGACAGGGGGGGGACTAGCGTTGGCCGGGGAGCTGTTTTTT. It translates to CASSPGTGGGLALAGELFF. The V gene is TRBV6-6, the J gene TRBJ2-2; maybe TRBD1 (11 bases). The CDR3 totals 19 residues. Trimming removed 5 bases at V and 6 bases at J, with 28 bases between. Germline CDR1 is MNHNY and CDR2 is SVGAGI (reference sequence).

V and J are TRBV25-1 and TRBJ2-1; TRBD2 matches at 7 bases. This CDR3 region has 16 residues. Germline V gives CDR1 MGHDK, CDR2 SYGVNS. The V gene end was trimmed by 8 bases and the J gene end by 12 bases; junction bases not matched to a gene: 22. CDR3 residues: CASSPAGGMGPGGQFF. In nucleotides, the CDR3 is TGTGCCAGCTCCCCAGCCGGGGGAATGGGCCCGGGGGGGCAGTTCTTC. Combining the CDR3 with reference TRBV25-1 and TRBJ2-1 gives the whole variable domain EADIYQTPRYLVIGTGKKITLECSQTMGHDKMYWYQQDPGMELHLIHYSYGVNSTEKGDLSSESTVSRIRTEHFPLTLESARPSHTSQYLCASSPAGGMGPGGQFFGPGTRLTVL.

V and J are TRBV28 and TRBJ2-7; 9 bases are shared with TRBD2. This CDR3 is 16 amino acids long. Per germline, CDR1 MDHEN and CDR2 SYDVKM. V was pared by 4 bases and J by 0 bases, with 7 bases of the junction left unmatched. DNA for the CDR3: TGTGCCAGCAGTTCGCCGGCGGGGGGGCCCTCCTACGAGCAGTACTTC. Encoded protein: CASSSPAGGPSYEQYF.

The rearrangement links TRBV18 to TRBJ1-5; tentative D call: TRBD1 (6 bases). V was cut by 3 bases and J by 7 bases, with 13 bases left in between. The CDR3 loop spans 14 amino acids. Germline CDR1 is KGHSH and CDR2 is LQKENI. CDR3 sequence reads: CASSPGHTRQPQHF. CDR3 bases: TGTGCCAGCTCACCGGGACACACGAGGCAGCCCCAGCATTTT. Full variable domain (remainder filled in from reference TRBV18 and TRBJ1-5): NAGVMQNPRHLVRRRGQEARLRCSPMKGHSHVYWYRQLPEEGLKFMVYLQKENIIDESGMPKERFSAEFPKEGPSILRIQQVVRGDSAAYFCASSPGHTRQPQHFGDGTRLSIL.

The genes are TRBV6-2 or TRBV6-3 and TRBJ1-1; D is possibly TRBD1 (5 bases). The germline V gene has CDR1 MNHEY and CDR2 SVGEGT. There are 15 residues in the CDR3. Trimming shortened V by 4 bases and J by 4 bases, and 16 bases separated the two germline ends. For the CDR3, the DNA is TGTGCCAGCAGTTCCGTTTGGAGGGGAGCCACTGAAGCTTTCTTT. As protein: CASSSVWRGATEAFF.

The chain recombines TRBV9 with TRBJ2-3, with 9 bases lining up with TRBD2. Germline V CDR1 and CDR2: SGDLS, YYNGEE. Unmatched junction bases numbered 8, after V lost 3 bases and J lost 3 bases. This CDR3 comprises 16 residues. As DNA, the CDR3 is TGTGCCAGCAGCGGAGGTAGCGGGAGTAGGACAGATACGCAGTATTTT. Translating it yields CASSGGSGSRTDTQYF.

The genes are TRBV28 and TRBJ1-4; unclear D gene. Per germline, CDR1 MDHEN and CDR2 SYDVKM. Trimming removed 8 bases at V and 4 bases at J, with 5 bases between. This CDR3 has 11 amino acids. The CDR3 DNA follows: TGTGCCAGCCACTTTAATGAAAAACTGTTTTTT. Translated, it gives CASHFNEKLFF.

Points on this clone: Other nucleotide sequences in the sample specify the same CDR3. This chain connects TRBV9 to TRBJ2-1, with TRBD2 identical over 9 bases. The CDR3 length is 15 residues. Per the germline V gene, CDR1 is SGDLS and CDR2 is YYNGEE. The junction had 4 bases not matched to a gene; V was cut back by 3 bases and J by 3 bases. Written as DNA, the CDR3 is TGTGCCAGCAGCGCGACTAGCGGAGACTACAATGAGCAGTTCTTC. It specifies CASSATSGDYNEQFF.

Comment on this clone: Other nucleotide sequences from this sample produce the same CDR3. This rearrangement joins TRBV28 to TRBJ1-6; 8 nucleotides match TRBD1. The CDR3 runs 14 residues. Trimming cost V 4 bases and J 6 bases; bases outside gene matches: 2. Germline V gives CDR1 MDHEN, CDR2 SYDVKM. The DNA of the CDR3 is TGTGCCAGCAGTTCCGGACAGGGTAATTCACCCCTCCACTTT. Translated: CASSSGQGNSPLHF.

The chain carries TRBV12-3 or TRBV12-4 and TRBJ1-2, with a possible D match to TRBD1 (6 bases). Trimming removed 2 bases from V and 6 bases from J, with 10 bases in between. The CDR3 totals 13 residues. The DNA for the CDR3 is TGTGCCAGCAGTTTACGGACAGCAGATGGCTACACCTTC. This translates into CASSLRTADGYTF.

The chain employs TRBV19 and TRBJ2-7; a possible D gene is TRBD2 (6 bases). The V and J ends lost 5 bases and 3 bases respectively, with 11 bases between them. The CDR3 is 13 amino acids. Germline V gives CDR1 LNHDA, CDR2 SQIVND (reference sequence). The CDR3 DNA sequence: TGTGCCAGTAGTCCCGGGACTTTCTACGAGCAGTACTTC. Translation gives CASSPGTFYEQYF.

The chain couples TRBV6-5 to TRBJ1-5; D call uncertain. V was shortened by 2 bases and J by 11 bases, with 7 bases between the two germline ends. This CDR3 contains 11 residues. Germline CDR1 reads MNHEY; CDR2 reads SVGAGI. CDR3 loop: CASSYGGSQHF. Here the CDR3 DNA reads TGTGCCAGCAGTTACGGTGGCTCCCAGCATTTT.

The chain joins TRBV12-5 to TRBJ2-3, with 9 nucleotides matching TRBD2. The CDR3 has 18 amino acids. Germline V gives CDR1 LGHNT, CDR2 FRNRAP. V lost 7 bases and J lost 1; bases outside the gene matches: 15. The CDR3 spells CASALGAGGQPGTDTQYF. The CDR3 DNA follows: TGTGCTAGTGCCCTCGGGGCGGGAGGGCAGCCTGGCACAGATACGCAGTATTTT.

The rearrangement uses TRBV2 and TRBJ2-5; 9 nucleotides line up with TRBD2. The CDR3 covers 15 residues. With V trimmed by 5 bases and J by 1 base, 5 bases remained unmatched. The germline V gene encodes CDR1 SNHLY and CDR2 FYNNEI. CDR3 sequence (DNA): TGTGCCAGCAGTCCCCTTAGCGGGAGCCAAGAGACCCAGTACTTC. It is translated as CASSPLSGSQETQYF.

V gene TRBV5-1 combines with J gene TRBJ1-4, with D maybe TRBD1 (5 bases). This CDR3 region has 14 residues. Germline-derived CDR1 and CDR2 are SGHRS and YFSETQ. V lost 1 base to trimming and J lost 8 bases, with 12 bases between them. The CDR3 is CASSLQGNPEKLFF. The CDR3 DNA follows: TGCGCCAGCAGCTTGCAGGGTAACCCCGAAAAACTGTTTTTT.

The chain links TRBV5-5 to TRBJ1-6; a possible D gene is TRBD1 (5 bases). The CDR3 runs 19 residues. The V end lost 4 bases, the J end lost 0 bases, and 20 bases lay between the germline ends. Germline V lookup: CDR1 SGHKS, CDR2 YYEKEE (reference sequence). CDR3 DNA: TGTGCCAGCAGCCGTACGGGACTCTCCCCGAGCTCCTATAATTCACCCCTCCACTTT. Its translation is CASSRTGLSPSSYNSPLHF.